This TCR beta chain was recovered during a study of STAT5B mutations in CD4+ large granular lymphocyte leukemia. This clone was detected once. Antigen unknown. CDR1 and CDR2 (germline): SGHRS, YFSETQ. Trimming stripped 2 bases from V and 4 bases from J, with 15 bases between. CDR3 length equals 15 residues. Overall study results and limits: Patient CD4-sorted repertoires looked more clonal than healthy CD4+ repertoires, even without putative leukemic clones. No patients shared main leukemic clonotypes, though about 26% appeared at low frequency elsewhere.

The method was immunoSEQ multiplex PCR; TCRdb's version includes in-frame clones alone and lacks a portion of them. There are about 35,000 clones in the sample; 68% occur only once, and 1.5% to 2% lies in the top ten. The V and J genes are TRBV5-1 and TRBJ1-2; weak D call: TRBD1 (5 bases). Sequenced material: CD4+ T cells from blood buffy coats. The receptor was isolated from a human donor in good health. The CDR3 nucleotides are TGCGCCAGCAGCTTCCGAGGGGCAGAAGGCTATGGCTACACCTTC. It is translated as CASSFRGAEGYGYTF.